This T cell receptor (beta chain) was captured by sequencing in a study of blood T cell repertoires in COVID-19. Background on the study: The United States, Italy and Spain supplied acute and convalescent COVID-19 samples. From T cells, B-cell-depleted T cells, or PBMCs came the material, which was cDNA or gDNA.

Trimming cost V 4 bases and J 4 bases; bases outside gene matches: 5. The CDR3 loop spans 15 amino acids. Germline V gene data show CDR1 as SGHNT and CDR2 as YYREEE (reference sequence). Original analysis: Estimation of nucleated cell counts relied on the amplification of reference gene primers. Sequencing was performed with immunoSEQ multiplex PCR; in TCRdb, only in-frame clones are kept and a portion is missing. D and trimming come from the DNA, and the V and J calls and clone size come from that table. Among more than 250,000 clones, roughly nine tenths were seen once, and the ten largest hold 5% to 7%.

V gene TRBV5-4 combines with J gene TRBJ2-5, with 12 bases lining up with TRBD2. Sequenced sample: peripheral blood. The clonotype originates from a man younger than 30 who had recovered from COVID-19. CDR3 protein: CASSPLAGGAETQYF. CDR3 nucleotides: TGTGCCAGCAGCCCACTAGCGGGAGGTGCAGAGACCCAGTACTTC.